The 24 T cell receptor beta chains below come from one sample, sequenced in a study of siplizumab effects on memory and regulatory T cells. Clones were read by immunoSEQ multiplex PCR, and TCRdb kept only the in-frame ones, dropping some. This repertoire shows tens of thousands of clones, around 98% found once; its top ten account for 0.95% to 1.4%. Specimen: naive CD8+ T cells sorted from blood. These receptor sequences come from a human donor in good health.

The genes are TRBV6-6 and TRBJ1-1, with TRBD1 matching over 7 bases. With V trimmed by 0 bases and J by 0 bases, 1 base remained unmatched. The CDR3 length is 15 residues. From germline, CDR1 is MNHNY and CDR2 SVGAGI (reference sequence). The CDR3 sequence: CASSYSDRLNTEAFF. In nucleotides, the CDR3 is TGTGCCAGCAGTTACTCGGACAGGTTGAACACTGAAGCTTTCTTT.

A single count supports this clone. The chain combines TRBV4-1 with TRBJ2-5; 11 bases are a match to TRBD2. The CDR3 is made up of 15 amino acids. The V and J ends lost 4 bases and 4 bases, in that order; junction bases with no gene match: 5. The germline gives CDR1 MGHRA, CDR2 YSYEKL. CDR3: CASSPHLAGGETQYF. The CDR3, as DNA: TGCGCCAGCAGCCCTCATCTAGCGGGAGGAGAGACCCAGTACTTC.

This chain joins TRBV9 and TRBJ1-2; D may be TRBD1 (5 bases). CDR1 and CDR2 from the germline V gene are SGDLS and YYNGEE. The CDR3 runs 16 residues. The V gene lost 3 bases and the J gene lost 0 bases, with 15 bases spanning the gap. The CDR3, as DNA: TGTGCCAGCAGCGGTTATGCAGGGTACCCTAACTATGGCTACACCTTC. This codes for CASSGYAGYPNYGYTF.

The CDR3 loop is CASRAQGTTEAFF. The CDR3 nucleotides read TGTGCCAGCAGAGCACAGGGAACCACTGAAGCTTTCTTT. The chain links TRBV5-5 to TRBJ1-1, with D tentatively TRBD1 (6 bases). CDR1 is SGHKS and CDR2 is YYEKEE in the germline V gene (reference sequence). The CDR3 length is 13 residues. The V gene lost 5 bases and the J gene lost 4 bases, with 12 bases spanning the gap.

This rearrangement joins TRBV19 to TRBJ1-4, with unresolved D. V dropped 5 bases and J dropped 0 bases, with 10 bases sitting between them. The CDR3 has 15 amino acids. Per germline, CDR1 LNHDA and CDR2 SQIVND (reference sequence). The CDR3 here is CASSPIAATNEKLFF. The DNA for the CDR3 is TGTGCCAGTAGTCCGATCGCCGCAACTAATGAAAAACTGTTTTTT.

This chain uses TRBV19 with TRBJ2-7; TRBD2 might be the D (6 bases). This CDR3 contains 14 residues. Germline CDR1 LNHDA, CDR2 SQIVND (reference sequence). V dropped 7 bases and J dropped 1 base, with 14 bases sitting between them. CDR3 sequence reads: CASILRGQSYEQYF. In DNA form, the CDR3 reads TGTGCCAGTATTTTGCGGGGCCAGTCCTACGAGCAGTACTTC.

The CDR3, as DNA: TGTGCCACCAGCAGAGGGGCCGGGACAGCTTCCTACGAGCAGTACTTC. It is translated as CATSRGAGTASYEQYF. The chain is built from TRBV15 and TRBJ2-7; 7 bases match TRBD1. With V trimmed by 1 base and J by 1 base, 7 bases remained unmatched. The CDR3 length is 16 residues. Germline V CDR1 and CDR2: LNHNV, YYDKDF (reference sequence).

The rearrangement links TRBV18 to TRBJ2-2, with D possibly TRBD1 on 5 matching bases. The CDR3 has 13 residues. Germline V gene lookup returns CDR1 KGHSH and CDR2 LQKENI. V lost 6 bases to trimming and J lost 4 bases, with 9 bases between them. The CDR3 loop reads CASSPGFTGELFF. CDR3 nucleotide sequence: TGTGCCAGCTCCCCAGGGTTCACCGGGGAGCTGTTTTTT.

This clone appeared once. The V gene is TRBV4-2, the J gene TRBJ2-1; 8 positions agree with TRBD2. Germline CDR1 is LGHNA and CDR2 is YNFKEQ. Germline trimming cut 4 bases from V and 7 bases from J; bases unmatched to any gene: 9. The CDR3 has 15 amino acids. CDR3 nucleotides: TGTGCCAGCAGCCTTGCGAGCGGGAGAGTGAATGAGCAGTTCTTC. Translation: CASSLASGRVNEQFF.

This chain connects TRBV6-5 to TRBJ2-4; D gene ambiguous. CDR1 is MNHEY, CDR2 SVGAGI, per germline. Trimming shortened V by 2 bases and J by 12 bases, and 17 bases separated the two germline ends. The CDR3 length is 14 residues. The CDR3: CASSYGLGEGDQYF. CDR3 in DNA: TGTGCCAGCAGTTACGGTCTAGGAGAAGGAGATCAGTACTTC.

The chain carries TRBV9 and TRBJ2-3; no definite D call. CDR3 length equals 16 residues. The germline V and J ends were trimmed by 2 bases and 2 bases, with 15 bases remaining between them. CDR1 and CDR2 from the germline V gene are SGDLS and YYNGEE. CDR3 protein: CASSVSMGRNTDTQYF. CDR3 in DNA: TGTGCCAGCAGCGTCAGTATGGGCCGTAACACAGATACGCAGTATTTT.

The chain uses TRBV7-8 and TRBJ2-2; D ambiguous. Trimming removed 5 bases from V and 3 bases from J, with 13 bases in between. Per the germline V gene, CDR1 is SGHVS and CDR2 is FQNEAQ. The CDR3 is 15 residues long. CDR3 region: CASSPSGMDTGELFF. The CDR3 nucleotides read TGTGCCAGCAGCCCCAGTGGAATGGACACCGGGGAGCTGTTTTTT.

The chain uses TRBV2 and TRBJ2-7; 9 bases match TRBD1. Germline V gene lookup returns CDR1 SNHLY and CDR2 FYNNEI. V lost 5 bases and J lost 6; bases outside the gene matches: 5. The CDR3 totals 13 residues. The CDR3 region is CASSINRGLEQYF. CDR3 DNA sequence: TGTGCCAGCAGTATTAACAGGGGGCTCGAGCAGTACTTC.

The J gene is TRBJ1-5, the V gene TRBV15, with no clear D. In germline, CDR1 is LNHNV, CDR2 YYDKDF (reference sequence). V was pared by 0 bases and J by 6 bases, with 9 bases between. The CDR3 runs to 14 residues. This CDR3 reads CATSRDSGGQPQHF. The CDR3 DNA is TGTGCCACCAGCAGAGATTCGGGAGGTCAGCCCCAGCATTTT.

The chain joins TRBV19 to TRBJ1-1, with TRBD1 matching 7 bases. With V trimmed by 6 bases and J by 7 bases, 8 bases remained unmatched. This CDR3 comprises 13 residues. Germline lookup yields CDR1 LNHDA and CDR2 SQIVND (reference sequence). Here the CDR3 reads CASRTGTVSEAFF. DNA of the CDR3: TGTGCCAGTAGAACCGGGACAGTGAGTGAAGCTTTCTTT.

The rearrangement uses TRBV4-1 and TRBJ2-3; TRBD2 aligns across 14 bases. Germline V gives CDR1 MGHRA, CDR2 YSYEKL. The CDR3 is 17 amino acids. The V segment lost 0 bases and the J segment 6 bases; nucleotides outside the gene matches: 5. CDR3 coding DNA: TGCGCCAGCAGCCAAGACTTACGGACTAGCGGGGGGGATACGCAGTATTTT. Its translation: CASSQDLRTSGGDTQYF.

V usage is TRBV27 and J usage is TRBJ2-7; D is undetermined. The CDR3 consists of 14 residues. The germline V and J ends were trimmed by 4 bases and 1 base, with 11 bases remaining between them. The germline gives CDR1 MNHEY, CDR2 SMNVEV (reference sequence). CDR3 protein: CASSSLLGSYEQYF. CDR3 in DNA: TGTGCCAGCAGTTCCCTACTGGGTTCCTACGAGCAGTACTTC.

This chain connects TRBV4-1 to TRBJ2-4; D ambiguous. Trimming took 2 bases from V and 1 from J, leaving 9 bases between them. CDR1 MGHRA and CDR2 YSYEKL come from the germline V gene. This CDR3 contains 15 residues. The DNA of the CDR3 is TGCGCCAGCAGCCAACCAATTGGGGCCAAAAACATTCAGTACTTC. The encoded protein is CASSQPIGAKNIQYF.

V and J are TRBV28 and TRBJ1-1; D call uncertain. The CDR3 runs 13 residues. CDR1 is MDHEN and CDR2 is SYDVKM in the germline V gene. The V gene lost 6 bases and the J gene lost 0 bases, with 8 bases spanning the gap. The CDR3 nucleotides read TGTGCCAGCAGCATCCCACTGAACACTGAAGCTTTCTTT. It codes for CASSIPLNTEAFF.

The chain carries TRBV27 and TRBJ2-4; tentatively, D is TRBD1 (5 bases). The CDR3 consists of 13 residues. V was trimmed by 11 bases and J by 1 base, leaving 12 bases between them. Germline values: CDR1 MNHEY, CDR2 SMNVEV (reference sequence). The CDR3 protein is CASMGRAKNIQYF. For the CDR3, the DNA is TGTGCCTCAATGGGGCGGGCCAAAAACATTCAGTACTTC.

The chain is built from TRBV9 and TRBJ1-1, with D unresolved. Germline CDR1 is SGDLS and CDR2 is YYNGEE. The V end lost 2 bases, the J end lost 0 bases, and 11 bases lay between the germline ends. This CDR3 spans 15 amino acids. The chain's CDR3 is CASSVIDMLNTEAFF. The CDR3 DNA reads TGTGCCAGCAGCGTGATAGACATGCTGAACACTGAAGCTTTCTTT.

The rearrangement joins TRBV25-1 to TRBJ2-1, with D maybe TRBD1 (5 bases). This CDR3 is built from 16 residues. Per germline, CDR1 MGHDK and CDR2 SYGVNS. Trimming left V 3 bases short and J 2 bases short, with 14 bases between. CDR3 region: CASSELGQGPYNEQFF. The CDR3 nucleotides are TGTGCCAGCAGTGAGTTAGGGCAGGGCCCCTACAATGAGCAGTTCTTC.

The chain carries TRBV15 and TRBJ1-2; the D is unclear. From germline, CDR1 is LNHNV and CDR2 YYDKDF (reference sequence). Deletions cut 0 bases from V and 8 bases from J, with 13 bases between. The CDR3 contains 14 residues. CDR3 sequence reads: CATSRDSVLGGYTF. The DNA for the CDR3 is TGTGCCACCAGCAGAGATTCGGTTCTAGGGGGCTACACCTTC.

The chain's CDR3 is CASSLSYRIGNQPQHF. CDR3 DNA sequence: TGTGCCAGCAGCTTGAGTTATCGAATTGGCAATCAGCCCCAGCATTTT. This chain links TRBV5-6 with TRBJ1-5; D unclear. V lost 1 base to trimming and J lost 2 bases, with 13 bases between them. CDR3 size: 16 residues. Germline CDR1 and CDR2: SGHDT and YYEEEE.